This T cell receptor (beta chain) was sequenced for a study of cytotoxic CD8 clonotypes in ibrutinib-treated CLL. About the study: Samples yielded averages of some 240,000 productive templates and approximately 86,000 productive rearrangements. The study, taken as a whole, reports: A difference in sampling times existed between sustained-remission and progressing patients. Public clonotypes were seen rarely and were contracted or stable on treatment.

The CDR3 has 15 residues. Germline CDR1 and CDR2: SQVTM and ANQGSEA. Trimming took off 7 bases at V and 0 bases at J, with 16 bases between the two ends. Sequencing was designed to attain a depth spanning 1 in 200,000 to 1 in 1 million T cells. Generated by immunoSEQ multiplex PCR, the TCRdb table keeps only in-frame clones and is missing some. The data contain about 140,000 clones, about 84% of them singletons. As for this clone: Antigen: not known.

J is TRBJ2-1 and V is TRBV29-1; D is tentatively TRBD1 or TRBD2 (5 bases each). The receptor was derived from a human donor with chronic lymphocytic leukemia. The sequencing used PBMCs, collected after 36 months of ibrutinib treatment. Here the CDR3 reads CSAGRVISSYNEQFF. The CDR3 DNA reads as TGCAGCGCGGGGCGCGTGATCAGCTCCTACAATGAGCAGTTCTTC.